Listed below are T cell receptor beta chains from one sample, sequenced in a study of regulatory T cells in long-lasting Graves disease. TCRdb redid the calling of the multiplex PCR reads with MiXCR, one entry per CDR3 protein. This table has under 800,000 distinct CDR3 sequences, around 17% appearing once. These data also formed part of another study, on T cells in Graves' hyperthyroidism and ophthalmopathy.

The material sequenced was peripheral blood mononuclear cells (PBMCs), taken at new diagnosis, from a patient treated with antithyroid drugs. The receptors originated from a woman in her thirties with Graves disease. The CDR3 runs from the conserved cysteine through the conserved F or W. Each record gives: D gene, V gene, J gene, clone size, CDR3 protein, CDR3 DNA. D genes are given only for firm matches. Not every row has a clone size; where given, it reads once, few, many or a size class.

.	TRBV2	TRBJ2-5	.	CASRGGPPETQYF	TGTGCCAGCCGTGGGGGGCCCCCAGAGACCCAGTACTTC
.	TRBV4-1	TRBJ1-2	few	CASSLRTERTGDGYTF	TGCGCCAGCAGCCTCCGGACTGAAAGGACCGGGGATGGCTACACCTTC
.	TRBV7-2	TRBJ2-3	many	CASSWDGTDTQYF	TGTGCCAGCAGTTGGGACGGAACAGATACGCAGTATTTT
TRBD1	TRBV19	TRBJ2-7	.	CASSVWDRAAEQYF	TGTGCCAGTAGTGTTTGGGACAGGGCGGCCGAGCAGTACTTC
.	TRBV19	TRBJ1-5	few	CASSRGINQPQHF	TGTGCCAGTAGTCGGGGGATTAATCAGCCCCAGCATTTT
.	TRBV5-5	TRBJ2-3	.	CASSLFPSSTDTQYF	TGTGCCAGCAGCTTGTTTCCCTCTAGCACAGATACGCAGTATTTT
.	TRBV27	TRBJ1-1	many	CASSKRLFNTEAFF	TGTGCCAGCAGCAAAAGACTTTTCAACACTGAAGCTTTCTTT
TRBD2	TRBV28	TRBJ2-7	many	CASSWGGTYEQYF	TGTGCCAGCAGTTGGGGGGGGACCTACGAGCAGTACTTC
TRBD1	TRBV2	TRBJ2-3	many	CASSGWTGGSTDTQYF	TGTGCCAGCAGTGGGTGGACAGGGGGAAGCACAGATACGCAGTATTTT
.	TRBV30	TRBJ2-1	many	CAWSKFSYNEQFF	TGTGCCTGGAGTAAGTTTTCCTACAATGAGCAGTTCTTC
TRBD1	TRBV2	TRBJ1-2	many	CAGSSRDRHYGYTF	TGTGCCGGCTCAAGCCGGGACAGACACTATGGCTACACCTTC
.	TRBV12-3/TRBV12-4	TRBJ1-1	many	CASSSIGGMNTEAFF	TGTGCCAGCAGCTCCATAGGTGGGATGAACACTGAAGCTTTCTTT
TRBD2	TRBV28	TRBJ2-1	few	CASSPLGGALSYNEQFF	TGTGCCAGCAGCCCCCTCGGGGGGGCCCTTTCCTACAATGAGCAGTTCTTC
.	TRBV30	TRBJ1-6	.	CAWSVLSDGFSPLHF	TGTGCCTGGAGTGTACTGTCTGACGGGTTTTCACCCCTCCACTTT
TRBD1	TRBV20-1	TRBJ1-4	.	CSARDLRGREKLFF	TGCAGTGCTAGAGATCTCAGGGGGCGTGAAAAACTGTTTTTT
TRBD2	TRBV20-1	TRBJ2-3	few	CSARKTSGRSDTQYF	TGCAGTGCTAGAAAGACTAGCGGGAGGTCAGATACGCAGTATTTT
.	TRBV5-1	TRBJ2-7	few	CASSPSINYEQYF	TGCGCCAGCAGTCCATCTATTAACTACGAGCAGTACTTC
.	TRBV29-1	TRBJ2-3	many	CSVLGSGGADTQYF	TGCAGCGTTCTAGGGTCCGGAGGGGCAGATACGCAGTATTTT
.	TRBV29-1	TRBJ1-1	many	CSVEDGTPGAVNTEAFF	TGCAGCGTTGAAGATGGGACCCCGGGGGCCGTGAACACTGAAGCTTTCTTT
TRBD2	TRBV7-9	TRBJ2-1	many	CAPSGAGGNEQFF	TGTGCCCCCAGCGGAGCGGGAGGTAATGAGCAGTTCTTC
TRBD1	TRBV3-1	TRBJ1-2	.	CASSQAGTGGGYTF	TGTGCCAGCAGCCAGGCCGGGACAGGGGGCGGCTACACCTTC
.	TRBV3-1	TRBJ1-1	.	CASSIARGGASF	TGTGCCAGCTCTATTGCCCGTGGGGGGGCTTCCTTT
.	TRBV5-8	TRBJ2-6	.	CASSLYRSGANVLTF	TGTGCCAGCAGCTTGTATCGGTCTGGGGCCAACGTCCTGACTTTC
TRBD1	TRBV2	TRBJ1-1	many	CASRRQGEYTEAFF	TGTGCCAGCAGGAGACAGGGAGAGTACACTGAAGCTTTCTTT
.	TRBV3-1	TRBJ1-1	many	CASSQIQNTEAFF	TGTGCCAGCAGCCAAATACAGAACACTGAAGCTTTCTTT
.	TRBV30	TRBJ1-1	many	CAWSFDENTEAFF	TGTGCCTGGAGTTTTGATGAGAACACTGAAGCTTTCTTT
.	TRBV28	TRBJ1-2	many	CASSSQAKANYGYTF	TGTGCCAGCAGTTCCCAAGCTAAAGCTAACTATGGCTACACCTTC
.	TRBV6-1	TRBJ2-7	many	CASSRGTAGTYEQYF	TGTGCCAGCAGTAGGGGGACCGCGGGCACCTACGAGCAGTACTTC
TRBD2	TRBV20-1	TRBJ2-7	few	CSAIGGWSGSSYEQYF	TGCAGTGCTATCGGTGGTTGGAGCGGGAGCTCCTACGAGCAGTACTTC
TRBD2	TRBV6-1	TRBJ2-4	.	CASRRGSKNIQYF	TGTGCCAGCAGACGCGGGAGCAAAAACATTCAGTACTTC
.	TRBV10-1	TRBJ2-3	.	CTSSESWDSSTDTQYF	TGCACCAGCAGTGAGTCCTGGGACTCCAGCACAGATACGCAGTATTTT
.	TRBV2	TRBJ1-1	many	CASSRRQTQVMNTEAFF	TGTGCCAGCAGTCGAAGACAGACACAAGTCATGAACACTGAAGCTTTCTTT
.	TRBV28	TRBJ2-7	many	CASSLWGTASYEQYF	TGTGCCAGCAGTTTATGGGGGACGGCCTCCTACGAGCAGTACTTC
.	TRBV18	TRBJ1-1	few	CASSPPSTANTEAFF	TGTGCCAGCTCACCACCGTCCACAGCGAACACTGAAGCTTTCTTT
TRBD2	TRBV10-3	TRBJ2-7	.	CATGGEGNPGEQYF	TGTGCCACGGGTGGGGAGGGCAACCCGGGCGAGCAGTACTTC
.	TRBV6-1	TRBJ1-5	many	CASSPNQRGWSNQPQHF	TGTGCCAGCAGTCCAAACCAGCGGGGCTGGAGCAATCAGCCCCAGCATTTT
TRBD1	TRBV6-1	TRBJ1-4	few	CAISRQGDEKLFF	TGTGCCATCTCAAGACAGGGGGATGAAAAACTGTTTTTT
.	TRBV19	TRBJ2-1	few	CASSQFGLNNEQFF	TGTGCCAGTAGTCAGTTCGGGCTAAACAATGAGCAGTTCTTC
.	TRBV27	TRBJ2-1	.	CASSSPHRGEQFF	TGTGCCAGCAGTTCTCCGCATCGGGGTGAGCAGTTCTTC
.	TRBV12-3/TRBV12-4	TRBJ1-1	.	CASSPTSERTNTEAFF	TGTGCCAGCAGCCCCACATCAGAGCGGACTAACACTGAAGCTTTCTTT
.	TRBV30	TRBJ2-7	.	CAWSAGRSYEQYF	TGTGCCTGGAGTGCGGGCCGATCCTACGAGCAGTACTTC
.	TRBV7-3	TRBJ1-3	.	CASSPEGGNTIYF	TGTGCCAGCAGCCCAGAGGGGGGAAACACCATATATTTT